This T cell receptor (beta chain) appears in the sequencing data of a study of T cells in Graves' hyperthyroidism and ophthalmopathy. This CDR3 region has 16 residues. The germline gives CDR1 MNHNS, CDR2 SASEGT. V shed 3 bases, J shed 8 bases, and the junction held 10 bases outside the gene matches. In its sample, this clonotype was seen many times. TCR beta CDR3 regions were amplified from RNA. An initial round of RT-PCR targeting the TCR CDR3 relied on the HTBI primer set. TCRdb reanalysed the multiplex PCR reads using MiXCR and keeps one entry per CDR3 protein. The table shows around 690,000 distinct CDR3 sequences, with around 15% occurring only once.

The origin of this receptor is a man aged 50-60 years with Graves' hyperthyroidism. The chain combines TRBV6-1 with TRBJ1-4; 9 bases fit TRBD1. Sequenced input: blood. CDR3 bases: TGTGCCAGCAGTGAGATTGGGACAGGGCGGCGAGAAAAACTGTTTTTT. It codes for CASSEIGTGRREKLFF.